The 18 T cell receptor beta chains given below trace back to one sample, sequenced in a study of T cell responses to AZD1222 COVID-19 vaccine. The assay was immunoSEQ multiplex PCR, and TCRdb's table has in-frame clones only and misses some. The data contain 95,000 to 150,000 clones, 86% of them singletons. This specimen was peripheral blood, taken 28 days after the second AZD1222 dose. These receptors originate from an adult who received the AZD1222 COVID-19 vaccine.

The CDR3 loop is CASRSGGRSYQPQHF. CDR3 bases: TGTGCCAGCAGATCGGGGGGCCGTTCGTATCAGCCCCAGCATTTT. V is TRBV28 and J is TRBJ1-5; D might be TRBD1 (6 bases). CDR3 length: 15 amino acids. CDR1 and CDR2 from the germline V gene are MDHEN and SYDVKM. The V end lost 6 bases, the J end lost 5 bases, and 17 bases lay between the germline ends. Combining the CDR3 with reference TRBV28 and TRBJ1-5 gives the whole variable domain DVKVTQSSRYLVKRTGEKVFLECVQDMDHENMFWYRQDPGLGLRLIYFSYDVKMKEKGDIPEGYSVSREKKERFSLILESASTNQTSMYLCASRSGGRSYQPQHFGDGTRLSIL.

The genes are TRBV7-9 and TRBJ1-4; D gene unclear. V lost 5 bases and J 0 bases, leaving 13 bases between the germline ends. CDR1 and CDR2 from the germline V gene are SEHNR and FQNEAQ (reference sequence). The CDR3 has 16 amino acids. The CDR3 loop reads CASSPPIDPTNEKLFF. The CDR3 DNA sequence: TGTGCCAGCAGCCCTCCGATAGACCCAACTAATGAAAAACTGTTTTTT.

The chain recombines TRBV5-1 with TRBJ2-5; tentatively, D is TRBD1 or TRBD2 (5 bases each). The CDR3 has 15 amino acids. Per the germline V gene, CDR1 is SGHRS and CDR2 is YFSETQ. Between the trimmed V and J ends, which lost 7 bases and 1 base, there was a span of 17 bases. The CDR3: CASSPWDDSQETQYF. In DNA form, the CDR3 reads TGCGCCAGCTCCCCGTGGGACGACAGCCAAGAGACCCAGTACTTC.

The chain links TRBV19 to TRBJ1-5; perhaps TRBD1 as D (6 bases). The CDR3 is 14 amino acids. Trimming took 1 base from V and 3 from J, leaving 7 bases between them. Germline CDR1 LNHDA, CDR2 SQIVND (reference sequence). In DNA, the CDR3 is TGTGCCAGTAGTATAGGGACAGCCAATCAGCCCCAGCATTTT. Encoded protein: CASSIGTANQPQHF.

The genes are TRBV11-3 and TRBJ2-7; no reliable D call. Germline V lookup: CDR1 SGHNT, CDR2 YENEEA. This CDR3 is 15 amino acids long. V gave up 1 base and J gave up 2 bases, with 12 bases separating them. The CDR3 nucleotides read TGTGCCAGCAGCTTAGGTTTGGCTCCCCCCTACGAGCAGTACTTC. Its protein is CASSLGLAPPYEQYF.

The chain carries TRBV6-2 or TRBV6-3 and TRBJ1-2; D is undetermined. The CDR3 consists of 16 residues. Germline assignment: CDR1 MNHEY and CDR2 SVGEGT. The V and J ends lost 0 bases and 0 bases respectively, with 11 bases between them. CDR3 protein: CASSYSFRTSNYGYTF. CDR3 DNA sequence: TGTGCCAGCAGTTACTCGTTCAGGACCTCTAACTATGGCTACACCTTC.

Written as DNA, the CDR3 is TGTGCCAGCAGGGGACAGGTCACAGATACGCAGTATTTT. Protein sequence: CASRGQVTDTQYF. The V call is TRBV28, the J call TRBJ2-3; 8 nucleotides match TRBD1. Unmatched junction bases numbered 1, after V lost 6 bases and J lost 2 bases. Germline V lookup: CDR1 MDHEN, CDR2 SYDVKM. The CDR3 length is 13 residues.

The CDR3 DNA is TGTGCCTGGAGGCACAGGGACTCTTATAGCAATCAGCCCCAGCATTTT. This translates into CAWRHRDSYSNQPQHF. The genes are TRBV30 and TRBJ1-5; D might be TRBD1 (6 bases). The V and J ends lost 3 bases and 0 bases respectively, with 15 bases between them. CDR1 is GTSNPN and CDR2 is SVGIG in the germline V gene (reference sequence). The CDR3 is made up of 16 amino acids.

The chain is built from TRBV25-1 and TRBJ2-2; 7 positions agree with TRBD1. J gave up 3 bases and V 6 bases, and 4 bases lay outside the gene matches. Germline-derived CDR1 and CDR2 are MGHDK and SYGVNS. The CDR3 loop spans 14 amino acids. DNA for the CDR3: TGTGCCAGCAGCGACAGGGCGGACACCGGGGAGCTGTTTTTT. Translation gives CASSDRADTGELFF.

The rearrangement uses TRBV5-1 and TRBJ1-1; no reliable D call. V dropped 4 bases and J dropped 0 bases, with 10 bases sitting between them. Germline assignment: CDR1 SGHRS and CDR2 YFSETQ. The CDR3 runs to 14 residues. The CDR3 nucleotides are TGCGCCAGCAGCGGCGGAATGATGAACACTGAAGCTTTCTTT. This translates into CASSGGMMNTEAFF.

In this sample, this clone turned up many times. In DNA, the CDR3 is TGCGCCAGCAGCTGGAAGGGAGCGAACACTGAAGCTTTCTTT. It translates to CASSWKGANTEAFF. The chain recombines TRBV5-1 with TRBJ1-1; D remains unclear. The germline gives CDR1 SGHRS, CDR2 YFSETQ. V lost 3 bases to trimming and J lost 1 base, with 10 bases between them. The CDR3 is 14 amino acids.

This chain uses TRBV6-2 or TRBV6-3 with TRBJ2-1; 11 nucleotides agree with TRBD2. The CDR3 is 15 amino acids. V lost 5 bases and J lost 9; bases outside the gene matches: 9. Germline-derived CDR1 and CDR2 are MNHEY and SVGEGT. CDR3 in DNA: TGTGCCAGCAGTCGTCATAGCGGGGGGGCTACTGAGCAGTTCTTC. It specifies CASSRHSGGATEQFF.

This clone has only a few counts. Here the CDR3 reads CAISESGRGRGEQYF. CDR3 nucleotide sequence: TGTGCCATCAGTGAGTCTGGACGGGGGAGGGGGGAGCAGTACTTC. The chain is built from TRBV10-3 and TRBJ2-7, with D possibly being TRBD2 (7 bases). The length of the CDR3 is 15 residues. In germline, CDR1 is ENHRY, CDR2 SYGVKD. V shed 0 bases and J shed 7 bases, with 16 bases lying between them.

The chain has TRBV30 and TRBJ1-6; D remains ambiguous. V lost 5 bases, J lost 9 bases, and 14 bases lay in between. The CDR3 runs to 13 residues. Per germline, CDR1 GTSNPN and CDR2 SVGIG (reference sequence). CDR3 loop: CAWRGTVVSPLHF. In DNA form, the CDR3 reads TGTGCCTGGCGGGGAACAGTAGTTTCACCCCTCCACTTT.

The chain has TRBV3-1 (or the pseudogene TRBV3-2) and TRBJ1-3, with D unclear. Trimming stripped 0 bases from V and 8 bases from J, with 20 bases between. From germline, CDR1 is LGHDT and CDR2 YNNKEL (reference sequence). The CDR3 consists of 17 residues. Here the CDR3 reads CASSQDTGGAVHHTIYF. CDR3 nucleotides: TGTGCCAGCAGCCAAGATACGGGTGGTGCTGTCCATCACACCATATATTTT.

V usage is TRBV4-3 and J usage is TRBJ2-7; 7 bases line up with TRBD1. CDR1 LGHNA and CDR2 YSLEER come from the germline V gene. The CDR3 totals 13 residues. Trimming cost V 3 bases and J 3 bases; bases outside gene matches: 2. Written as DNA, the CDR3 is TGCGCCAGCAGCCATGGACAGGACTACGAGCAGTACTTC. It encodes CASSHGQDYEQYF.

The V and J genes are TRBV7-2 and TRBJ2-7; D is ambiguous. V was cut by 0 bases and J by 0 bases, with 12 bases left in between. The CDR3 spans 16 residues. The germline CDR1 and CDR2 sequences are SGHTA and FQGNSA. The CDR3: CASSLASTLSSYEQYF. CDR3 nucleotide sequence: TGTGCCAGCAGCTTAGCCTCGACGCTTAGCTCCTACGAGCAGTACTTC.

The genes are TRBV19 and TRBJ1-1; D call uncertain. The CDR3 contains 12 residues. The ends were cut back, 3 bases at V and 12 bases at J, with 14 bases in the middle. From germline, CDR1 is LNHDA and CDR2 SQIVND (reference sequence). The CDR3 here is CASSMGLIGTFF. DNA of the CDR3: TGTGCCAGTAGTATGGGCCTGATCGGAACTTTCTTT.